The 28 T cell receptor beta chains below all came from one sample that was sequenced in a study of cytotoxic CD8 clonotypes in ibrutinib-treated CLL (dated by TCRdb to the early 2020s). Library generation was performed with the immunoSEQ multiplex PCR assay. TCRdb retrieved this table from immuneACCESS and kept in-frame rearrangements only. Not all clones are present; in checked studies, unresolved V genes account for under half, and no reason is known for the remainder. This sample holds some 200,000 clones; roughly three quarters were observed only once. The ten largest clones take up more than 4.5% of the sample. The intended sense of this specimen's time point label: approximately eleven months on ibrutinib. The source material was PBMCs, sampled after 12 months of ibrutinib treatment. The receptor set was obtained from a human donor with chronic lymphocytic leukemia.

This clone was detected a few times. The gene calls are TRBV7-9 and TRBJ2-5; D remains unclear. Between the trimmed V and J ends, which lost 5 bases and 1 base, there was a span of 8 bases. CDR1 is SEHNR and CDR2 is FQNEAQ in the germline V gene (reference sequence). The CDR3 is 13 amino acids. This CDR3 is CASSPNSQETQYF. The DNA for the CDR3 is TGTGCCAGCAGCCCCAACTCCCAAGAGACCCAGTACTTC.

This clone occurred a few times. The chain uses TRBV5-1 and TRBJ1-2, with D uncertain. CDR3 size: 12 residues. Germline V lookup: CDR1 SGHRS, CDR2 YFSETQ. V was shortened by 2 bases and J by 7 bases, with 9 bases between the two germline ends. CDR3: CASSFSSSGYTF. The CDR3 DNA follows: TGCGCCAGCAGCTTTTCCTCTTCTGGCTACACCTTC. Full variable domain (remainder filled in from reference TRBV5-1 and TRBJ1-2): KAGVTQTPRYLIKTRGQQVTLSCSPISGHRSVSWYQQTPGQGLQFLFEYFSETQRNKGNFPGRFSGRQFSNSRSEMNVSTLELGDSALYLCASSFSSSGYTFGSGTRLTVV.

The CDR3 is CASSPWTSPGYEQYF. The DNA for the CDR3 is TGTGCCAGCAGCCCCTGGACTAGTCCTGGCTACGAGCAGTACTTC. The gene calls are TRBV7-2 and TRBJ2-7, with 7 bases that match TRBD2. The CDR3 spans 15 residues. V lost 5 bases to trimming and J lost 3 bases; unmatched junction nucleotides: 10. Germline V gene sequence: CDR1 SGHTA, CDR2 FQGNSA.

The rearrangement links TRBV9 to TRBJ2-3; TRBD2 aligns across 10 bases. The J segment lost 0 bases and the V segment lost 4 bases, leaving 11 bases of the junction unmatched. Germline CDR1 reads SGDLS; CDR2 reads YYNGEE. The CDR3 totals 18 residues. The CDR3 DNA reads TGTGCCAGCAGCCCTCACGGGGGGACTAGCGCTAGCACAGATACGCAGTATTTT. As protein: CASSPHGGTSASTDTQYF.

The rearrangement links TRBV5-6 to TRBJ1-4; D gene ambiguous. Germline V gene sequence: CDR1 SGHDT, CDR2 YYEEEE. This CDR3 contains 16 residues. V gave up 3 bases and J gave up 3 bases, with 15 bases separating them. CDR3 in amino acids: CASSSPGVRANEKLFF. DNA of the CDR3: TGTGCCAGCAGCTCCCCAGGCGTAAGGGCTAATGAAAAACTGTTTTTT.

The chain couples TRBV6-1 to TRBJ1-2; 8 nucleotides align to TRBD1. This CDR3 has 15 residues. J gave up 8 bases and V 4 bases, and 12 bases lay outside the gene matches. The germline V gene encodes CDR1 MNHNS and CDR2 SASEGT. The CDR3 spells CASSVGDRHKGGYTF. The CDR3 DNA reads TGTGCCAGCAGTGTAGGGGACAGGCATAAGGGGGGCTACACCTTC.

In this sample, this clone turned up once. The rearrangement uses TRBV11-3 and TRBJ1-2; perhaps TRBD1 as D (5 bases). The CDR3 is made up of 14 amino acids. V lost 5 bases and J lost 6, with 16 bases in between. CDR1 and CDR2 (germline): SGHNT, YENEEA. In nucleotides, the CDR3 is TGTGCCAGCAGCCCAACCGGGACCATCGATGGCTACACCTTC. Translation gives CASSPTGTIDGYTF.

This clone was seen only a few times. The chain has TRBV18 and TRBJ1-1, with 8 bases identical to TRBD1. Germline V gene data show CDR1 as KGHSH and CDR2 as LQKENI. The CDR3 spans 13 residues. V lost 4 bases, J lost 4 bases, and 2 bases stayed unmatched. CDR3 sequence reads: CASSQTGGTEAFF. In DNA form, the CDR3 reads TGTGCCAGCTCACAAACAGGGGGCACTGAAGCTTTCTTT.

The CDR3 DNA sequence: TGCAGCGTTGAGGCGCCAAACACTGAAGCTTTCTTT. Protein: CSVEAPNTEAFF. The gene calls are TRBV29-1 and TRBJ1-1; no clear D gene. The germline V gene has CDR1 SQVTM and CDR2 ANQGSEA. The CDR3 length is 12 residues. V lost 3 bases, J lost 2 bases, and 7 bases lay in between. Looking up the rest from reference TRBV29-1 and TRBJ1-1 gives the full variable domain: SAVISQKPSRDICQRGTSLTIQCQVDSQVTMMFWYRQQPGQSLTLIATANQGSEATYESGFVIDKFPISRPNLTFSTLTVSNMSPEDSSIYLCSVEAPNTEAFFGQGTRLTVV.

The rearrangement uses TRBV19 and TRBJ1-2; TRBD1 matches at 8 bases. Germline V CDR1 and CDR2: LNHDA, SQIVND (reference sequence). There are 12 residues in the CDR3. After removal of 5 bases from V and 8 bases from J, the junction contained 4 bases not matched to a gene. The CDR3 bases are TGTGCCAGTAGTCAGGGGGCGCGGGGCTACACCTTC. Protein product: CASSQGARGYTF.

The V and J genes are TRBV6-6 and TRBJ2-7, with 9 bases identical to TRBD2. Unmatched junction bases numbered 5, after V lost 4 bases and J lost 4 bases. Germline CDR1 and CDR2: MNHNY and SVGAGI (reference sequence). The CDR3 is 14 residues long. CDR3 in DNA: TGTGCCAGCAGTTTGCCAGCGGGGGGTTACGAGCAGTACTTC. Translated, it gives CASSLPAGGYEQYF.

V is TRBV2 and J is TRBJ1-5; the D is unclear. This CDR3 comprises 15 residues. Germline V gives CDR1 SNHLY, CDR2 FYNNEI. The ends were cut back, 5 bases at V and 7 bases at J, with 18 bases in the middle. CDR3 nucleotides: TGTGCCAGCAGTTGGACGGGCGCCCGGGGACAGCCCCAGCATTTT. Its protein is CASSWTGARGQPQHF.

The V gene is TRBV28, the J gene TRBJ2-7; possibly TRBD1 or TRBD2 for D (5 bases each). Germline values: CDR1 MDHEN, CDR2 SYDVKM. The CDR3 has 16 residues. The V gene lost 1 base and the J gene lost 2 bases, with 15 bases spanning the gap. CDR3 sequence (DNA): TGTGCCAGCAGTTTATCGGGCCGGGGCTGGACCTACGAGCAGTACTTC. It translates to CASSLSGRGWTYEQYF.

The J gene is TRBJ2-1, the V gene TRBV30, with TRBD2 matching over 15 bases. The CDR3 is made up of 17 amino acids. Trimming removed 3 bases from V and 9 bases from J; junction bases left unmatched: 12. Germline values: CDR1 GTSNPN, CDR2 SVGIG (reference sequence). CDR3: CAWSVERTSGRGLEQFF. The CDR3 bases are TGTGCCTGGAGCGTCGAGCGGACTAGCGGGAGGGGACTTGAGCAGTTCTTC.

This rearrangement joins TRBV19 to TRBJ2-5; 7 nucleotides match TRBD1. The length of the CDR3 is 15 residues. Per germline, CDR1 LNHDA and CDR2 SQIVND (reference sequence). V shed 1 base and J 5 bases; nucleotides not matched to a gene: 7. The chain's CDR3 is CASSIGEGADETQYF. In DNA form, the CDR3 reads TGTGCCAGTAGTATAGGAGAGGGGGCTGATGAGACCCAGTACTTC.

The V and J genes are TRBV25-1 and TRBJ2-6; D call uncertain. Trimming removed 6 bases from V and 4 bases from J, with 7 bases in between. This CDR3 is built from 13 residues. The germline gives CDR1 MGHDK, CDR2 SYGVNS. CDR3 DNA sequence: TGTGCCAGCAGGGGATACGGGGCCAACGTCCTGACTTTC. Protein sequence: CASRGYGANVLTF.

A note on this clone: Additional DNA sequences in this sample encode the identical CDR3. The chain carries TRBV9 and TRBJ1-1; 8 nucleotides match TRBD1. The CDR3 totals 14 residues. J was trimmed by 1 base and V by 5 bases; bases with no gene match: 4. CDR1 and CDR2 (germline): SGDLS, YYNGEE. For the CDR3, the DNA is TGTGCCAGCAGTTTAGGACAGGGGAACACTGAAGCTTTCTTT. Encoded protein: CASSLGQGNTEAFF.

DNA for the CDR3: TGTGCCAGCAGCCCCGGGGTCCCGGGCAATCAGCCCCAGCATTTT. Translation: CASSPGVPGNQPQHF. This chain joins TRBV6-1 and TRBJ1-5; D ambiguous. CDR3 length: 15 amino acids. The V end lost 6 bases, the J end lost 2 bases, and 14 bases lay between the germline ends. Germline loops: CDR1 MNHNS, CDR2 SASEGT.

The chain carries TRBV18 and TRBJ1-4; D is possibly TRBD1 (6 bases). The CDR3 is 15 amino acids. With 4 bases removed from V and 8 bases from J, the gap between germline ends came to 17 bases. The germline V gene encodes CDR1 KGHSH and CDR2 LQKENI. The CDR3 sequence: CASSHPGQGVEKLFF. The CDR3 nucleotides are TGTGCCAGCTCACATCCGGGACAAGGCGTAGAAAAACTGTTTTTT.

The rearrangement uses TRBV5-1 and TRBJ1-1; D unclear. The CDR3 is 15 amino acids. CDR1 and CDR2 (germline): SGHRS, YFSETQ. V was shortened by 5 bases and J by 3 bases, with 17 bases between the two germline ends. This CDR3 reads CASRPIGRTDTEAFF. DNA of the CDR3: TGCGCCAGCAGACCTATAGGGAGGACGGACACTGAAGCTTTCTTT.

The CDR3 loop reads CAIHDRVGNTEAFF. In nucleotides, the CDR3 is TGTGCCATCCACGATAGGGTGGGGAACACTGAAGCTTTCTTT. V and J are TRBV6-6 and TRBJ1-1; D is uncertain. Germline V gene data show CDR1 as MNHNY and CDR2 as SVGAGI (reference sequence). The CDR3 runs to 14 residues. V lost 10 bases and J lost 1, with 16 bases in between.

The rearrangement links TRBV18 to TRBJ1-1, with TRBD1 as a possible D gene (5 bases). The germline CDR1 and CDR2 sequences are KGHSH and LQKENI. The CDR3 is 13 residues long. V lost 10 bases and J lost 2, with 14 bases in between. For the CDR3, the DNA is TGTGCCAACTCCCGGGGGGGTAACACTGAAGCTTTCTTT. This encodes CANSRGGNTEAFF.

This clone was counted only a few times. This sequence joins TRBV5-4 and TRBJ1-2; no clear D gene. V lost 7 bases and J 7 bases, leaving 14 bases between the germline ends. This CDR3 is built from 12 residues. Looked up from germline, CDR1 is SGHNT and CDR2 is YYREEE (reference sequence). CDR3 bases: TGTGCCAGCGGGATCGCAATTGGTGGCTACACCTTC. It specifies CASGIAIGGYTF.

The chain joins TRBV19 to TRBJ1-1; 8 bases map to TRBD1. Trimming cost V 4 bases and J 3 bases; bases outside gene matches: 1. Germline V gives CDR1 LNHDA, CDR2 SQIVND (reference sequence). This CDR3 contains 13 residues. The CDR3 reads CASSKDRDTEAFF. In DNA, the CDR3 is TGTGCCAGTAGTAAGGACAGGGACACTGAAGCTTTCTTT.

The chain carries TRBV30 and TRBJ1-2; a possible D gene is TRBD1 (6 bases). The CDR3 loop spans 15 amino acids. Germline V gene sequence: CDR1 GTSNPN, CDR2 SVGIG (reference sequence). Between the trimmed V and J ends, which lost 1 base and 0 bases, there was a span of 12 bases. The CDR3 loop reads CAWSDPRTANYGYTF. CDR3 bases: TGTGCCTGGAGTGACCCGAGGACAGCTAACTATGGCTACACCTTC.

The chain combines TRBV30 with TRBJ2-6; D may be TRBD1 (5 bases). The CDR3 contains 16 residues. Germline-derived CDR1 and CDR2 are GTSNPN and SVGIG (reference sequence). V lost 5 bases and J 1 base, leaving 15 bases between the germline ends. For the CDR3, the DNA is TGTGCCTGGCAAAAACAACGACAGTCTGGGGCCAACGTCCTGACTTTC. Protein: CAWQKQRQSGANVLTF.

This clone was seen a few times. J is TRBJ1-2 and V is TRBV7-6, with 8 bases fitting TRBD1. Germline lookup yields CDR1 SGHVS and CDR2 FNYEAQ. With 3 bases clipped from V and 4 bases from J, the junction kept 16 bases outside the gene matches. The CDR3 extends over 18 amino acids. In DNA, the CDR3 is TGTGCCAGCAGCTTCGGATCCACAGGGGGAGCCCTTGCCTATGGCTACACCTTC. This translates into CASSFGSTGGALAYGYTF.

The chain combines TRBV27 with TRBJ1-1; tentative D call: TRBD1 (5 bases). V was trimmed by 5 bases and J by 4 bases, leaving 11 bases between them. CDR3 size: 13 residues. CDR1 MNHEY and CDR2 SMNVEV come from the germline V gene (reference sequence). The DNA for the CDR3 is TGTGCCAGCAGTCGGGGCGGGGGCACTGAAGCTTTCTTT. This encodes CASSRGGGTEAFF.